A single sample is the source of the 14 T cell receptor beta chains below, sequenced in a study of blood T cell repertoires in COVID-19. The table came from immunoSEQ multiplex PCR; TCRdb's copy has only in-frame clones and leaves some out. The sample has 300,000 to 350,000 clones, about 90% seen once. The sequencing input was PBMCs or T cells enriched from blood (not recorded which). The receptors stem from a woman under 40 who had recovered from COVID-19.

The chain uses TRBV28 and TRBJ1-5, with D perhaps TRBD1 (6 bases). V lost 5 bases, J lost 3 bases, and 11 bases lay in between. Germline assignment: CDR1 MDHEN and CDR2 SYDVKM. The CDR3 has 14 residues. The CDR3 here is CASSPTGLNQPQHF. CDR3 in DNA: TGTGCCAGCAGTCCGACAGGCCTCAATCAGCCCCAGCATTTT.

This sequence joins TRBV27 and TRBJ1-4; D might be TRBD1 (6 bases). The CDR3 totals 16 residues. From germline, CDR1 is MNHEY and CDR2 SMNVEV (reference sequence). The ends were cut back, 1 base at V and 1 base at J, with 10 bases in the middle. The CDR3 sequence is CASSLFGRGTNEKLFF. The CDR3 DNA follows: TGTGCCAGCAGTTTATTCGGCAGGGGAACTAATGAAAAACTGTTTTTT.

The chain combines TRBV5-5 with TRBJ1-2, with TRBD1 as a possible D gene (6 bases). The CDR3 extends over 14 amino acids. Between the trimmed V and J ends, which lost 0 bases and 0 bases, there was a span of 6 bases. Germline V gene lookup returns CDR1 SGHKS and CDR2 YYEKEE (reference sequence). The DNA for the CDR3 is TGTGCCAGCAGCTTGGGGGGGCCTAACTATGGCTACACCTTC. This encodes CASSLGGPNYGYTF. Full variable domain (outside the CDR3, taken from reference TRBV5-5 and TRBJ1-2): DAGVTQSPTHLIKTRGQQVTLRCSPISGHKSVSWYQQVLGQGPQFIFQYYEKEERGRGNFPDRFSARQFPNYSSELNVNALLLGDSALYLCASSLGGPNYGYTFGSGTRLTVV.

This clone has ten or more counts. The chain couples TRBV24-1 to TRBJ2-1; the match to TRBD2 covers 10 bases. J was trimmed by 4 bases and V by 1 base; bases with no gene match: 12. This CDR3 region has 19 residues. Germline CDR1 and CDR2: KGHDR and SFDVKD. The CDR3 is CATSDFPPPAGGPYNEQFF. CDR3 coding DNA: TGTGCCACCAGTGATTTCCCCCCCCCAGCGGGGGGGCCTTACAATGAGCAGTTCTTC.

The rearrangement joins TRBV6-1 to TRBJ1-6, with 7 bases that match TRBD1. This CDR3 region has 16 residues. From germline, CDR1 is MNHNS and CDR2 SASEGT. J gave up 7 bases and V 7 bases, and 13 bases lay outside the gene matches. For the CDR3, the DNA is TGTGCCAGCACCGAAGCTGGGGCAGGGGGAAATTCACCCCTCCACTTT. Translated, it gives CASTEAGAGGNSPLHF.

V gene TRBV9 combines with J gene TRBJ2-5; TRBD1 is a possible D gene (6 bases). This CDR3 is 15 amino acids long. The ends were cut back, 3 bases at V and 5 bases at J, with 17 bases in the middle. Germline CDR1 SGDLS, CDR2 YYNGEE. The CDR3 is CASSERQAPGETQYF. In DNA form, the CDR3 reads TGTGCCAGCAGCGAGCGACAGGCCCCTGGGGAGACCCAGTACTTC.

The table lists this clone with many counts. Other DNA sequences from this sample encode an identical CDR3 as well. The chain uses TRBV30 and TRBJ2-6; D possibly corresponds to TRBD1 (5 bases). Germline CDR1 and CDR2: GTSNPN and SVGIG (reference sequence). The CDR3 is 13 amino acids. Trimming stripped 7 bases from V and 10 bases from J, with 17 bases between. For the CDR3, the DNA is TGTGCCTATCAATCTCAGGGAAGTAACGTCCTGACTTTC. Its translation: CAYQSQGSNVLTF.

The J gene is TRBJ2-2, the V gene TRBV6-5; tentatively, D is TRBD1 (5 bases). The V end lost 7 bases, the J end lost 4 bases, and 13 bases lay between the germline ends. The CDR3 has 14 residues. CDR1 and CDR2 from the germline V gene are MNHEY and SVGAGI. In nucleotides, the CDR3 is TGTGCCAGCAAATTATCAGGGTCCACCGGGGAGCTGTTTTTT. Translation gives CASKLSGSTGELFF.

In nucleotides, the CDR3 is TGTGCCAGCAGCTCACCCGCGGGGGGCCGGTACGAGCAGTACTTC. The encoded protein is CASSSPAGGRYEQYF. The chain links TRBV7-2 to TRBJ2-7; 8 nucleotides agree with TRBD2. After removal of 4 bases from V and 4 bases from J, the junction contained 9 bases not matched to a gene. The CDR3 spans 15 residues. CDR1 SGHTA and CDR2 FQGNSA come from the germline V gene.

The rearrangement uses TRBV9 and TRBJ2-2; 8 bases agree with TRBD2. The V gene end was trimmed by 4 bases and the J gene end by 5 bases; junction bases not matched to a gene: 4. CDR3 length equals 14 residues. Germline-derived CDR1 and CDR2 are SGDLS and YYNGEE. The CDR3 loop is CASSSRGGTGELFF. For the CDR3, the DNA is TGTGCCAGCAGCTCACGGGGGGGAACCGGGGAGCTGTTTTTT.

J is TRBJ1-2 and V is TRBV3-1 (or the pseudogene TRBV3-2); D not resolved. CDR3 length: 13 amino acids. Germline loops: CDR1 LGHDT, CDR2 YNNKEL (reference sequence). The ends were cut back, 0 bases at V and 8 bases at J, with 10 bases in the middle. The CDR3 DNA reads as TGTGCCAGCAGCCAAGAGGACCGGGGAGGCTACACCTTC. Amino acid sequence: CASSQEDRGGYTF.

This clone was counted between two and nine times. J is TRBJ1-5 and V is TRBV30; D gene uncertain. Germline CDR1 GTSNPN, CDR2 SVGIG (reference sequence). This CDR3 has 13 residues. V was cut by 0 bases and J by 5 bases, with 8 bases left in between. The CDR3 protein is CAWSVARDQPQHF. The DNA for the CDR3 is TGTGCCTGGAGTGTAGCCCGGGATCAGCCCCAGCATTTT.

Comments on this clone: This specimen includes other DNA sequences encoding the same CDR3. V and J are TRBV29-1 and TRBJ2-3; D not certain. Trimming removed 2 bases from V and 1 base from J, with 4 bases in between. From germline, CDR1 is SQVTM and CDR2 ANQGSEA. CDR3 length: 12 residues. CDR3 protein: CSVERGTDTQYF. The CDR3 nucleotides are TGCAGCGTTGAACGCGGCACAGATACGCAGTATTTT.

The CDR3 spells CASSSGGVETQYF. The CDR3 coding sequence is TGTGCCAGCAGCTCGGGGGGCGTGGAGACCCAGTACTTC. The rearrangement links TRBV7-2 to TRBJ2-5, with D perhaps TRBD2 (7 bases). The CDR3 consists of 13 residues. V was trimmed by 4 bases and J by 5 bases, leaving 11 bases between them. Germline V gene lookup returns CDR1 SGHTA and CDR2 FQGNSA.